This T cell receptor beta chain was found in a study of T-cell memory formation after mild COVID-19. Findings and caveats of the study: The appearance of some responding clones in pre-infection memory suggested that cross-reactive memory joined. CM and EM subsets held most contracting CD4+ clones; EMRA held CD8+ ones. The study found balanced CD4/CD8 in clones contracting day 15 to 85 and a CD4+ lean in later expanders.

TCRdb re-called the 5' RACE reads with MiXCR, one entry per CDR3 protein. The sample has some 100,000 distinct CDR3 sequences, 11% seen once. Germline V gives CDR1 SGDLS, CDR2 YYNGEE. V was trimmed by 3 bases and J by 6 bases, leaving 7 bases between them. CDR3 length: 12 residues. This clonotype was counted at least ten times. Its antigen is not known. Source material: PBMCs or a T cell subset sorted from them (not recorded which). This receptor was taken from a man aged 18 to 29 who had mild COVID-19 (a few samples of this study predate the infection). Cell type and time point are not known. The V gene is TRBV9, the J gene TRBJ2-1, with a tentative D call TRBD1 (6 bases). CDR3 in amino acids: CASSEGGNEQFF. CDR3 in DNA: TGTGCCAGCAGCGAAGGGGGCAATGAGCAGTTCTTC.